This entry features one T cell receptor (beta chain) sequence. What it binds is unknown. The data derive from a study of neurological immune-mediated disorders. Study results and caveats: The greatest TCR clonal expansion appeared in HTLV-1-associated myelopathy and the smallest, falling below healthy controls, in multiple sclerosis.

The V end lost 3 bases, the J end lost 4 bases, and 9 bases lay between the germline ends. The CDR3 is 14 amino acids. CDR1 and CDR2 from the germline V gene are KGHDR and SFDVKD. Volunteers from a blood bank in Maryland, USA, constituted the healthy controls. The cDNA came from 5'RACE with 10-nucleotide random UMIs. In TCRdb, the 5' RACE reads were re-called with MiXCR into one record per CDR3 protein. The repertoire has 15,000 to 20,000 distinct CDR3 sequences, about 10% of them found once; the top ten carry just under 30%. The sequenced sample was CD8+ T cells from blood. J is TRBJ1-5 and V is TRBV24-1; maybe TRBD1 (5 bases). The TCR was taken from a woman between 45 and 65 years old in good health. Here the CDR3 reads CATSDPGRNQPQHF. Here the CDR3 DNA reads TGTGCCACCAGTGATCCAGGGAGGAATCAGCCCCAGCATTTT.